This TCR beta chain was sequenced during a study of cytomegalovirus exposure and HLA in healthy donors. General observations from the study: TCR beta V segments were, for the most part, productive about 87% or about 30% of the time in an earlier analysis.

A note on this clone: Antigen unknown.

CDR1 and CDR2 (germline): MDHEN, SYDVKM. The CDR3 covers 12 residues. V lost 6 bases to trimming and J lost 3 bases, with 8 bases between them. PCR primers comprised 60 Vbeta and 13 Jbeta primers. Per the authors' pipeline: Later, roughly 80 million unique TCR beta chains were counted in an analysis, and roughly 11 million of them were shared. This table comes from immunoSEQ multiplex PCR, and its TCRdb copy is limited to in-frame clones, with some not included. V, J and clone size are taken as reported in that table, and D and trimming were inferred from the DNA itself. The sample holds fewer than 110,000 clones; approximately 79% are singletons and the top ten take approximately 2.2%.

The chain uses TRBV28 and TRBJ1-1; no clear D. The TCR originated in a man aged 18 to 30 in good health and CMV-seronegative. The sequencing sample was made of PBMCs. The CDR3 bases are TGTGCCAGCAGGCAGATGGACACTGAAGCTTTCTTT. Translating gives CASRQMDTEAFF.